This T cell receptor beta chain was obtained from a study of spatial heterogeneity in lung cancer. In the study overall: Detected sequences consistently included more beta-chain ones than alpha-chain ones.

At least ten counts were recorded for this clonotype. MiXCR was run by TCRdb on the 5' RACE reads, yielding one entry per CDR3 protein. The sample consists of over 50,000 distinct CDR3 sequences, roughly 6.4% of them appearing once. Documented time point: sample taken at primary tumor resection. Samples came from roughly 72 TRACERx patients with untreated early-stage lung cancer. Whole RNA was taken from tumor, nontumor lung or frozen PBMC; it was then sequenced unsorted. Germline V gene lookup returns CDR1 MNHEY and CDR2 SVGAGI. CDR3 size: 17 residues. V dropped 8 bases and J dropped 0 bases, with 19 bases sitting between them.

The chain employs TRBV6-5 and TRBJ1-4, with TRBD1 as a possible D gene (5 bases). Sequencing was performed on PBMCs, taken at surgery. The sequence was obtained from a female donor with early-stage non-small cell lung cancer. The CDR3 protein is CASGAGAYGTTNEKLFF. CDR3 DNA: TGTGCCAGCGGAGCCGGGGCGTACGGGACAACTAATGAAAAACTGTTTTTT.